Presented here are 28 T cell receptor beta chains from one specimen sequenced in a study of PD-1 blockade in mismatch repair-deficient tumors. Using immunoSEQ multiplex PCR, the repertoire was profiled, and TCRdb retains in-frame clones only, with some absent. Among some 66,000 clones, 88% were seen once, and the ten largest hold approximately 14%. This specimen was peripheral blood, taken 52 weeks after starting pembrolizumab. The source is an adult with mismatch repair-deficient cancer.

This chain links TRBV19 with TRBJ2-2; 8 bases match TRBD2. The CDR3 runs 19 residues. CDR1 is LNHDA and CDR2 is SQIVND in the germline V gene (reference sequence). The V gene end was trimmed by 6 bases and the J gene end by 3 bases; junction bases not matched to a gene: 18. CDR3 bases: TGTGCCAGTAGGGGGGGTGGAAGGACTAGCAATAGGGACACCGGGGAGCTGTTTTTT. Amino acids: CASRGGGRTSNRDTGELFF.

This chain uses TRBV28 with TRBJ2-5; D is perhaps TRBD2 (5 bases). CDR1 MDHEN and CDR2 SYDVKM come from the germline V gene. The CDR3 runs to 14 residues. Trimming stripped 6 bases from V and 4 bases from J, with 15 bases between. CDR3 in amino acids: CASSSGRGRETQYF. The CDR3 DNA reads as TGTGCCAGCAGCAGCGGTCGAGGGAGAGAGACCCAGTACTTC.

J is TRBJ2-1 and V is TRBV19; the D gene is possibly TRBD2 (7 bases). The CDR3 spans 16 residues. CDR1 is LNHDA and CDR2 is SQIVND in the germline V gene (reference sequence). The V and J ends lost 3 bases and 9 bases respectively, with 21 bases between them. CDR3 nucleotides: TGTGCCAGTAGTATTAGGGGGACTATGAGGTCGGGTGAGCAGTTCTTC. It translates to CASSIRGTMRSGEQFF.

The rearrangement uses TRBV28 and TRBJ2-1; D unclear. This CDR3 has 11 amino acids. V was trimmed by 5 bases and J by 6 bases, leaving 5 bases between them. Germline-derived CDR1 and CDR2 are MDHEN and SYDVKM. The CDR3 protein is CASSPANEQFF. The CDR3 DNA is TGTGCCAGCAGTCCCGCCAATGAGCAGTTCTTC.

This chain links TRBV2 with TRBJ2-5; TRBD1 aligns across 7 bases. Trimming cost V 2 bases and J 6 bases; bases outside gene matches: 15. CDR1 is SNHLY and CDR2 is FYNNEI in the germline V gene. The CDR3 consists of 17 residues. CDR3 nucleotides: TGTGCCAGCAGTGAACTCGTAGGGGGCGCAGATTTGCAGACCCAGTACTTC. It is translated as CASSELVGGADLQTQYF.

The V and J genes are TRBV6-6 and TRBJ2-7; TRBD2 matches 10 bases. CDR3 length: 15 residues. CDR1 is MNHNY and CDR2 is SVGAGI in the germline V gene (reference sequence). V trimming: 2 bases; J trimming: 6 bases; junction bases outside the gene matches: 7. CDR3 residues: CASSYAGLAISEQYF. DNA for the CDR3: TGTGCCAGCAGTTACGCGGGACTAGCGATTTCCGAGCAGTACTTC.

This chain joins TRBV9 and TRBJ1-4, with D perhaps TRBD1 (6 bases). V lost 0 bases to trimming and J lost 4 bases, with 13 bases between them. This CDR3 is 16 amino acids long. Germline-derived CDR1 and CDR2 are SGDLS and YYNGEE. As DNA, the CDR3 is TGTGCCAGCAGCGTAGGGCGGCCAGGGGTTAATGAAAAACTGTTTTTT. Its protein is CASSVGRPGVNEKLFF.

This chain links TRBV2 with TRBJ1-1, with TRBD1 matching over 7 bases. Germline CDR1 and CDR2: SNHLY and FYNNEI. V trimming: 3 bases; J trimming: 4 bases; junction bases outside the gene matches: 14. This CDR3 is 17 amino acids long. The CDR3: CASSDGTVLIAGTEAFF. In nucleotides, the CDR3 is TGTGCCAGCAGTGACGGGACAGTACTCATCGCGGGCACTGAAGCTTTCTTT.

The chain employs TRBV28 and TRBJ2-1; no clear D. CDR1 MDHEN and CDR2 SYDVKM come from the germline V gene. This CDR3 is built from 16 residues. V was shortened by 2 bases and J by 6 bases, with 17 bases between the two germline ends. The chain's CDR3 is CASSLDGSLKANEQFF. The CDR3 DNA reads TGTGCCAGCAGTTTAGACGGCAGCTTAAAGGCCAATGAGCAGTTCTTC.

V gene TRBV6-5 combines with J gene TRBJ1-5; D is uncertain. The length of the CDR3 is 14 residues. The germline V and J ends were trimmed by 5 bases and 4 bases, with 12 bases remaining between them. Germline assignment: CDR1 MNHEY and CDR2 SVGAGI. Here the CDR3 DNA reads TGTGCCAGCAGTGAAGGTGGGGAAAATCAGCCCCAGCATTTT. It yields the protein CASSEGGENQPQHF.

The chain recombines TRBV19 with TRBJ1-5, with unresolved D. The germline CDR1 and CDR2 sequences are LNHDA and SQIVND (reference sequence). This CDR3 is built from 14 residues. Trimming took 7 bases from V and 7 from J, leaving 17 bases between them. CDR3 region: CASNPAGQRQPQHF. DNA of the CDR3: TGTGCCAGTAACCCCGCGGGCCAGAGGCAGCCCCAGCATTTT.

The rearrangement joins TRBV4-1 to TRBJ1-1, with D possibly being TRBD1 (6 bases). Trimming shortened V by 5 bases and J by 4 bases, and 17 bases separated the two germline ends. The germline V gene has CDR1 MGHRA and CDR2 YSYEKL. The CDR3 extends over 15 amino acids. CDR3 coding DNA: TGCGCCAGCAGCGCGCAACAGGGTTTAGGCACTGAAGCTTTCTTT. Protein product: CASSAQQGLGTEAFF.

Worth noting for this clone: Within the sample, other DNA sequences also encode this same CDR3. The chain carries TRBV27 and TRBJ2-1; 8 bases are shared with TRBD2. The CDR3 loop spans 14 amino acids. Trimming cost V 2 bases and J 6 bases; bases outside gene matches: 3. The V gene's germline CDR1 is MNHEY and CDR2 SMNVEV (reference sequence). As DNA, the CDR3 is TGTGCCAGCAGTTTAGGGACTAGGGGCAATGAGCAGTTCTTC. It translates to CASSLGTRGNEQFF.

This chain links TRBV11-2 with TRBJ2-5, with D perhaps being TRBD1 or TRBD2 (5 bases each). Trimming stripped 0 bases from V and 1 base from J, with 9 bases between. Germline V gene data show CDR1 as SGHAT and CDR2 as FQNNGV. CDR3 length equals 15 residues. The CDR3 DNA sequence: TGTGCCAGCAGCTTAGAGTATGGGGGCCAAGAGACCCAGTACTTC. Residues: CASSLEYGGQETQYF.

This clone appeared a few times. The chain's CDR3 is CASSRWGVSDEQYF. In DNA, the CDR3 is TGTGCCAGCAGTCGGTGGGGGGTTAGCGACGAGCAGTACTTC. The chain joins TRBV5-6 to TRBJ2-7, with D maybe TRBD2 (6 bases). CDR3 length: 14 residues. Looked up from germline, CDR1 is SGHDT and CDR2 is YYEEEE. Trimming stripped 5 bases from V and 5 bases from J, with 17 bases between.

This chain joins TRBV18 and TRBJ1-4; no firm D call. The CDR3 extends over 13 amino acids. Trimming pared 3 bases from V and 8 bases from J, leaving 10 bases between. Germline CDR1 and CDR2: KGHSH and LQKENI. The CDR3 nucleotides read TGTGCCAGCTCACCGGGGTCTTGGGAAAAACTGTTTTTT. Protein: CASSPGSWEKLFF.

The genes are TRBV19 and TRBJ2-3; the D gene is possibly TRBD2 (6 bases). This CDR3 has 15 amino acids. Deletions cut 10 bases from V and 3 bases from J, with 20 bases between. The germline gives CDR1 LNHDA, CDR2 SQIVND (reference sequence). CDR3 coding DNA: TGTGCCACCAAGAGGAGGCGGGACGGGACAGATACGCAGTATTTT. Protein: CATKRRRDGTDTQYF.

V gene TRBV10-3 combines with J gene TRBJ2-7; 8 bases line up with TRBD1. Per germline, CDR1 ENHRY and CDR2 SYGVKD. This CDR3 is 14 amino acids long. V was pared by 5 bases and J by 5 bases, with 8 bases of the junction left unmatched. Here the CDR3 reads CAISTDRGPHEQYF. CDR3 bases: TGTGCCATCAGTACAGACAGGGGCCCCCACGAGCAGTACTTC.

This clone was seen a single time. CDR3 region: CASSQQAGGPGTDTQYF. The CDR3 nucleotides read TGTGCCAGCAGCCAGCAAGCGGGAGGGCCGGGGACAGATACGCAGTATTTT. The chain carries TRBV7-9 and TRBJ2-3; 10 bases match TRBD2. J lost 3 bases, V lost 5 bases, and 11 bases had no gene match. The CDR3 spans 17 residues. CDR1 and CDR2 (germline): SEHNR, FQNEAQ (reference sequence).

The rearrangement uses TRBV7-6 and TRBJ2-1; 12 bases map to TRBD2. V was pared by 6 bases and J by 3 bases, with 6 bases of the junction left unmatched. This CDR3 has 16 residues. Germline V CDR1 and CDR2: SGHVS, FNYEAQ. CDR3 residues: CASRSTTSGSYNEQFF. The CDR3 DNA follows: TGTGCCAGCAGGTCGACGACTAGCGGGAGCTACAATGAGCAGTTCTTC.

The DNA for the CDR3 is TGTGCCAGCAGTGATAGCGGGAGCTCCTACGAGCAGTACTTC. Translated, it gives CASSDSGSSYEQYF. This chain links TRBV7-9 with TRBJ2-7; 9 positions agree with TRBD2. The CDR3 has 14 amino acids. V lost 6 bases and J lost 0; bases outside the gene matches: 3. CDR1 is SEHNR and CDR2 is FQNEAQ in the germline V gene (reference sequence).

The gene calls are TRBV9 and TRBJ2-1; 10 positions match TRBD1. Germline values: CDR1 SGDLS, CDR2 YYNGEE. The CDR3 is 15 residues long. V was clipped by 0 bases and J by 7 bases; unmatched bases: 4. The CDR3 sequence: CASSVDGGQGNEQFF. CDR3 nucleotides: TGTGCCAGCAGCGTAGATGGGGGACAGGGGAATGAGCAGTTCTTC.

This sequence joins TRBV10-2 and TRBJ1-1; D remains ambiguous. CDR3 size: 14 residues. The germline V gene has CDR1 WSHSY and CDR2 SAAADI. V was clipped by 6 bases and J by 0 bases, with 11 bases between them. The DNA of the CDR3 is TGCGCCAGCAGGGATCGTGGCATGAACACTGAAGCTTTCTTT. Translated, it gives CASRDRGMNTEAFF.

The chain employs TRBV19 and TRBJ1-1; D is unclear. Germline V gene data show CDR1 as LNHDA and CDR2 as SQIVND (reference sequence). CDR3 length: 16 amino acids. DNA of the CDR3: TGTGCGTTTTTAGAAGGGTATTCGGAGCCGAACACTGAAGCTTTCTTT. This gives the protein CAFLEGYSEPNTEAFF.

V is TRBV2 and J is TRBJ2-5; D is unresolved. CDR1 is SNHLY and CDR2 is FYNNEI in the germline V gene. The CDR3 extends over 14 amino acids. Trimming removed 2 bases at V and 0 bases at J, with 7 bases between. The CDR3 sequence: CASSEPIYQETQYF. The CDR3 DNA is TGTGCCAGCAGTGAACCTATCTACCAAGAGACCCAGTACTTC. The full variable domain, with the rest looked up from reference TRBV2 and TRBJ2-5, is EPEVTQTPSHQVTQMGQEVILRCVPISNHLYFYWYRQILGQKVEFLVSFYNNEISEKSEIFDDQFSVERPDGSNFTLKIRSTKLEDSAMYFCASSEPIYQETQYFGPGTRLLVL.

V gene TRBV5-1 combines with J gene TRBJ2-7, with TRBD1 matching 8 bases. Germline loops: CDR1 SGHRS, CDR2 YFSETQ. V was pared by 4 bases and J by 3 bases, with 9 bases of the junction left unmatched. The CDR3 is 15 amino acids. The CDR3 sequence: CASSHRTGRNYEQYF. As DNA, the CDR3 is TGCGCCAGCAGCCACCGGACAGGGAGGAACTACGAGCAGTACTTC.

The J gene is TRBJ2-2, the V gene TRBV5-4, with TRBD2 matching over 9 bases. The junction had 9 bases not matched to a gene; V was cut back by 4 bases and J by 5 bases. The CDR3 contains 16 residues. Looked up from germline, CDR1 is SGHNT and CDR2 is YYREEE (reference sequence). The CDR3 region has the DNA TGTGCCAGCAGCCCCCGGAGCGGGAGGCTGACCGGGGAGCTGTTTTTT. Translation: CASSPRSGRLTGELFF.

J is TRBJ2-2 and V is TRBV5-1; TRBD2 is a possible D gene (5 bases). Germline V gene data show CDR1 as SGHRS and CDR2 as YFSETQ. V was pared by 0 bases and J by 8 bases, with 11 bases between. The CDR3 runs 14 residues. The CDR3 loop is CASSLAPGSGELFF. The CDR3, as DNA: TGCGCCAGCAGCTTGGCCCCGGGAAGTGGGGAGCTGTTTTTT.